The present entry profiles one TCR beta chain with its context. Original processing notes: Quantification of nucleated cells was approximated via reference gene primer amplification. Sequencing used immunoSEQ multiplex PCR; TCRdb keeps in-frame clones, though not all of them. For V, J and clone size, that table is used; D and trimming come from the DNA. Here the sample spans about 38,000 clones, around 74% being singletons. These data are taken from a study of blood T cell repertoires in COVID-19. Study information: Both acute and convalescent COVID-19 samples were obtained from the United States, Italy and Spain. In each case, the material was cDNA or gDNA derived from T cells, B-cell-depleted T cells, or PBMCs.

The CDR3 totals 15 residues. The J segment lost 7 bases and the V segment lost 4 bases, leaving 13 bases of the junction unmatched. The germline V gene has CDR1 MNHEY and CDR2 SVGAGI. Enrollment of patients from Seattle took place during active infection, with longitudinal follow-up. The chain carries TRBV6-5 and TRBJ2-7, with TRBD1 matching 7 bases. This clonotype originated in an older man with COVID-19, enrolled during active disease. The specimen sequenced was peripheral blood. The CDR3 loop reads CASSSPGQTSKEQYF. For the CDR3, the DNA is TGTGCCAGCAGTTCGCCGGGACAGACTTCTAAAGAGCAGTACTTC.